These 15 T cell receptor beta chains came from one sample sequenced in a study of identical twins. MiXCR, applied by TCRdb to the 5' RACE reads, yields one record per CDR3 protein. The sample has 640,000 or so distinct CDR3 sequences, approximately 6% seen once. Sequencing was done on a sample of naive T cells sorted from blood. The receptors originated from a man younger than 30 in good health.

V usage is TRBV5-1 and J usage is TRBJ2-7; D perhaps matches TRBD1 (6 bases). Germline V gene sequence: CDR1 SGHRS, CDR2 YFSETQ. This CDR3 has 15 residues. V shed 4 bases and J shed 3 bases, with 17 bases lying between them. The CDR3 spells CASSPDQGLGYEQYF. CDR3 DNA: TGCGCCAGCAGCCCGGACCAGGGGTTAGGCTACGAGCAGTACTTC.

This clonotype was recorded at least ten times. The chain links TRBV7-2 to TRBJ2-5; 8 bases are shared with TRBD1. From germline, CDR1 is SGHTA and CDR2 FQGNSA. Germline trimming cut 5 bases from V and 4 bases from J; bases unmatched to any gene: 3. The CDR3 totals 13 residues. CDR3 coding DNA: TGTGCCAGCAGCGTTACAGGGGGAGAGACCCAGTACTTC. Translated: CASSVTGGETQYF.

This chain links TRBV5-1 with TRBJ2-5; a possible D gene is TRBD2 (5 bases). Trimming cost V 0 bases and J 5 bases, with 17 bases left between them. The germline V gene has CDR1 SGHRS and CDR2 YFSETQ. The CDR3 is made up of 16 amino acids. CDR3 DNA sequence: TGCGCCAGCAGCTTGGAGTCGGGTGGTAAGCGGGAGACCCAGTACTTC. This translates into CASSLESGGKRETQYF.

This clonotype was counted a few times. J is TRBJ2-7 and V is TRBV2, with D unresolved. The germline V gene encodes CDR1 SNHLY and CDR2 FYNNEI. The CDR3 consists of 13 residues. V lost 2 bases, J lost 2 bases, and 7 bases lay in between. The CDR3 bases are TGTGCCAGCAGTGAAAGGGCTGCCTACGAGCAGTACGTC. This translates into CASSERAAYEQYV.

This clonotype was seen repeatedly, ten times or more. The chain recombines TRBV20-1 with TRBJ1-1; no reliable D call. This CDR3 is built from 11 residues. The V end was cut by 1 base, the J end by 7 bases, with 7 bases between. The germline V gene encodes CDR1 DFQATT and CDR2 SNEGSKA (reference sequence). In DNA form, the CDR3 reads TGCAGTGCTAGAGCCACGGTTGAAGCTTTCTTT. This encodes CSARATVEAFF.

This clonotype was counted at least ten times. The chain uses TRBV2 and TRBJ2-1; no reliable D call. This CDR3 comprises 12 residues. CDR1 is SNHLY and CDR2 is FYNNEI in the germline V gene. V lost 4 bases and J 9 bases, leaving 10 bases between the germline ends. CDR3 protein: CASSVTGGEQFF. The DNA of the CDR3 is TGTGCCAGCAGTGTCACCGGCGGTGAGCAGTTCTTC.

This clonotype was observed many times. The chain joins TRBV18 to TRBJ2-1; 9 nucleotides match TRBD2. V was pared by 4 bases and J by 8 bases, with 3 bases of the junction left unmatched. This CDR3 contains 13 residues. Germline lookup yields CDR1 KGHSH and CDR2 LQKENI. CDR3 sequence: CASSRTSADEQFF. For the CDR3, the DNA is TGTGCCAGCTCACGGACTAGCGCCGATGAGCAGTTCTTC. The entire variable domain, with the rest obtained from reference TRBV18 and TRBJ2-1, is as follows: NAGVMQNPRHLVRRRGQEARLRCSPMKGHSHVYWYRQLPEEGLKFMVYLQKENIIDESGMPKERFSAEFPKEGPSILRIQQVVRGDSAAYFCASSRTSADEQFFGPGTRLTVL.

This clonotype was counted many times. This sequence joins TRBV28 and TRBJ2-2; D unclear. This CDR3 contains 12 residues. Trimming removed 8 bases from V and 4 bases from J, with 8 bases in between. Germline values: CDR1 MDHEN, CDR2 SYDVKM. CDR3 residues: CASPARTGELFF. The CDR3 DNA is TGTGCCAGCCCTGCGCGCACCGGGGAGCTGTTTTTT. The full variable domain, rest sourced from reference TRBV28 and TRBJ2-2, is DVKVTQSSRYLVKRTGEKVFLECVQDMDHENMFWYRQDPGLGLRLIYFSYDVKMKEKGDIPEGYSVSREKKERFSLILESASTNQTSMYLCASPARTGELFFGEGSRLTVL.

The J gene is TRBJ2-5, the V gene TRBV5-1; D is unclear. Germline loops: CDR1 SGHRS, CDR2 YFSETQ. There are 12 residues in the CDR3. The V and J ends lost 0 bases and 5 bases respectively, with 5 bases between them. DNA for the CDR3: TGCGCCAGCAGCTTGGTTACGGAGACCCAGTACTTC. Its translation: CASSLVTETQYF.

In this sample, this clonotype turned up many times. V gene TRBV7-2 combines with J gene TRBJ2-3, with D maybe TRBD2 (5 bases). The germline CDR1 and CDR2 sequences are SGHTA and FQGNSA. Trimming took 2 bases from V and 3 from J, leaving 9 bases between them. There are 14 residues in the CDR3. CDR3 in DNA: TGTGCCAGCAGCTTACTCAGAGGGACAGATACGCAGTATTTT. The encoded protein is CASSLLRGTDTQYF.

This rearrangement joins TRBV2 to TRBJ2-1; 12 bases line up with TRBD2. The V gene end was trimmed by 8 bases and the J gene end by 10 bases; junction bases not matched to a gene: 3. Germline V CDR1 and CDR2: SNHLY, FYNNEI. This CDR3 is 12 amino acids long. CDR3 in amino acids: CASLGTSGEQFF. The DNA of the CDR3 is TGTGCCAGCTTAGGGACTAGCGGGGAGCAGTTCTTC.

This clonotype was detected ten times or more. This chain connects TRBV5-6 to TRBJ2-6, with D possibly matching TRBD2 (5 bases). Germline V CDR1 and CDR2: SGHDT, YYEEEE. V gave up 2 bases and J gave up 3 bases, with 12 bases separating them. The CDR3 totals 16 residues. CDR3 bases: TGTGCCAGCAGCTTCCTCGAGGGTAGTGGGGCCAACGTCCTGACTTTC. Its translation: CASSFLEGSGANVLTF.

This clonotype was picked up many times. This sequence joins TRBV7-8 and TRBJ2-1, with D possibly being TRBD2 (7 bases). The ends were cut back, 5 bases at V and 10 bases at J, with 15 bases in the middle. The CDR3 is 13 amino acids. Germline lookup yields CDR1 SGHVS and CDR2 FQNEAQ. The CDR3 region has the DNA TGTGCCAGCAGCCTAGGGGGGGAGCGAGAGCAGTTCTTC. This gives the protein CASSLGGEREQFF.

This clonotype was detected many times. The rearrangement uses TRBV11-2 and TRBJ1-3; D call uncertain. Germline CDR1 is SGHAT and CDR2 is FQNNGV. The V end lost 0 bases, the J end lost 8 bases, and 8 bases lay between the germline ends. CDR3 length: 13 residues. The CDR3 is CASSLDLGDTIYF. CDR3 bases: TGTGCCAGCAGCTTAGATCTTGGTGACACCATATATTTT.

This clonotype was counted at least ten times. V and J are TRBV29-1 and TRBJ2-5; TRBD2 agrees at 14 bases. Germline CDR1 SQVTM, CDR2 ANQGSEA. The CDR3 loop spans 17 amino acids. Trimming took 3 bases from V and 4 from J; bases not matched to a gene: 10. The CDR3 loop reads CSVDAGLAGAFPETQYF. The DNA for the CDR3 is TGCAGCGTTGATGCGGGACTAGCGGGAGCATTTCCAGAGACCCAGTACTTC.